A single sample is the source of the 22 T cell receptor beta chains below, sequenced in a study of blood T cell repertoires in COVID-19. Sequencing used immunoSEQ multiplex PCR; TCRdb keeps in-frame clones, though not all of them. The data contain around 130,000 clones, less than 85% of them singletons. The sequencing input was peripheral blood. These receptors were obtained from a woman over 75 with acute or convalescent COVID-19.

The rearrangement joins TRBV5-5 to TRBJ1-6; D gene ambiguous. Trimming removed 1 base from V and 5 bases from J, with 13 bases in between. The germline gives CDR1 SGHKS, CDR2 YYEKEE (reference sequence). The length of the CDR3 is 16 residues. Here the CDR3 reads CASSLMLGRNNSPLHF. The DNA of the CDR3 is TGTGCCAGCAGCTTGATGTTAGGGAGAAATAATTCACCCCTCCACTTT.

CDR3 region: CASSKGLAGAGNEQFF. In DNA, the CDR3 is TGTGCCAGCAGCAAGGGACTAGCGGGGGCGGGTAATGAGCAGTTCTTC. V and J are TRBV5-4 and TRBJ2-1, with 14 bases aligning to TRBD2. This CDR3 has 16 amino acids. Germline V gene sequence: CDR1 SGHNT, CDR2 YYREEE (reference sequence). V lost 4 bases, J lost 7 bases, and 7 bases stayed unmatched.

This clone is a singleton in its sample. This sequence joins TRBV11-2 and TRBJ2-5; weak D call: TRBD1 (7 bases). Germline CDR1 SGHAT, CDR2 FQNNGV. V dropped 1 base and J dropped 3 bases, with 18 bases sitting between them. The CDR3 runs 17 residues. For the CDR3, the DNA is TGTGCCAGCAGCTTAGTTGCAGGGGGAGGCCTTGAAGAGACCCAGTACTTC. It specifies CASSLVAGGGLEETQYF.

The chain has TRBV24-1 and TRBJ2-7; the match to TRBD1 covers 7 bases. CDR1 is KGHDR, CDR2 SFDVKD, per germline. V was pared by 1 base and J by 2 bases, with 7 bases of the junction left unmatched. The CDR3 loop spans 16 amino acids. The CDR3 nucleotides read TGTGCCACCAGTGATTTTTGGGCAGGGGGTCCCTACGAGCAGTACTTC. Its protein is CATSDFWAGGPYEQYF.

The chain has TRBV21-1 and TRBJ1-2; TRBD1 reflects the table's D call only, with no check against the DNA. TRBV21-1 is a pseudogene. There are 21 residues in the CDR3. The CDR3 DNA reads as TGTGCCAGCAGCAAAAAGATGGGGCAGGGGTCATCTGGCGGACTTAACTATGGCTACACCTTC. It yields the protein CASSKKMGQGSSGGLNYGYTF.

V is TRBV7-8 and J is TRBJ1-5; the D gene is possibly TRBD1 (6 bases). This CDR3 contains 14 residues. Trimming shortened V by 2 bases and J by 8 bases, and 13 bases separated the two germline ends. Germline CDR1 reads SGHVS; CDR2 reads FQNEAQ. The CDR3 DNA follows: TGTGCCAGCAGCTTAAACAGGGTGAGGGAGCCCCAGCATTTT. The encoded protein is CASSLNRVREPQHF.

This clone was seen once. J is TRBJ2-3 and V is TRBV7-2; 8 bases are a match to TRBD1. With V trimmed by 1 base and J by 5 bases, 5 bases remained unmatched. This CDR3 contains 15 residues. Germline V lookup: CDR1 SGHTA, CDR2 FQGNSA. CDR3 coding DNA: TGTGCCAGCAGCTTAGGACAGGGGATCGGAGATACGCAGTATTTT. Translated: CASSLGQGIGDTQYF.

The chain employs TRBV5-1 and TRBJ2-3; TRBD2 aligns across 11 bases. With V trimmed by 4 bases and J by 1 base, 11 bases remained unmatched. Germline CDR1 is SGHRS and CDR2 is YFSETQ. The CDR3 contains 18 residues. CDR3 amino acids: CASSPPNLAGGRTDTQYF. CDR3 nucleotide sequence: TGCGCCAGCAGCCCTCCAAACCTAGCGGGGGGCCGCACAGATACGCAGTATTTT.

The rearrangement links TRBV12-3 or TRBV12-4 to TRBJ2-7; tentative D call: TRBD1 (6 bases). The V gene lost 1 base and the J gene lost 7 bases, with 11 bases spanning the gap. This CDR3 region has 13 residues. The CDR3 protein is CASSLGQGTEQYF. CDR3 DNA: TGTGCCAGCAGTTTAGGACAAGGGACAGAGCAGTACTTC.

This clone appeared once. The V call is TRBV12-3 or TRBV12-4, the J call TRBJ1-1; no definite D call. This CDR3 has 13 residues. V lost 3 bases and J 2 bases, leaving 7 bases between the germline ends. The CDR3 protein is CASSFVVNTEAFF. The CDR3 nucleotides read TGTGCCAGCAGTTTTGTCGTAAACACTGAAGCTTTCTTT.

The rearrangement links TRBV5-6 to TRBJ2-7; D might be TRBD1 (6 bases). This CDR3 is 16 amino acids long. Germline CDR1 is SGHDT and CDR2 is YYEEEE. The germline V and J ends were trimmed by 4 bases and 0 bases, with 17 bases remaining between them. The CDR3 spells CASSLGAAFFSYEQYF. Written as DNA, the CDR3 is TGTGCCAGCAGCCTGGGGGCAGCCTTCTTCTCCTACGAGCAGTACTTC.

The chain uses TRBV6-5 and TRBJ2-7; 7 bases match TRBD1. J gave up 2 bases and V 2 bases, and 6 bases lay outside the gene matches. The CDR3 length is 15 residues. Germline loops: CDR1 MNHEY, CDR2 SVGAGI. The DNA of the CDR3 is TGTGCCAGCAGTTACCGGGACAGATCCACCTACGAGCAGTACTTC. Its translation is CASSYRDRSTYEQYF.

V gene TRBV18 combines with J gene TRBJ1-1; D might be TRBD1 (6 bases). Trimming took off 2 bases at V and 7 bases at J, with 14 bases between the two ends. Per germline, CDR1 KGHSH and CDR2 LQKENI. This CDR3 spans 14 amino acids. CDR3 sequence reads: CASSPVRGTHEAFF. Here the CDR3 DNA reads TGTGCCAGCTCACCAGTTAGGGGGACCCATGAAGCTTTCTTT.

The chain joins TRBV11-2 to TRBJ2-3; TRBD2 matches 13 bases. V trimming: 1 base; J trimming: 2 bases; junction bases outside the gene matches: 3. CDR1 and CDR2 (germline): SGHAT, FQNNGV. CDR3 length: 17 amino acids. Here the CDR3 DNA reads TGTGCCAGCAGCTTAGGGACTAGCGGGGGCCACACAGATACGCAGTATTTT. It encodes CASSLGTSGGHTDTQYF.

V usage is TRBV6-5 and J usage is TRBJ1-2, with 9 bases aligning to TRBD1. Germline CDR1 and CDR2: MNHEY and SVGAGI. V shed 6 bases, J shed 4 bases, and the junction held 3 bases outside the gene matches. This CDR3 has 13 residues. The CDR3 region has the DNA TGTGCCAGCAGCAGGACAGGGGCCTATGGCTACACCTTC. This codes for CASSRTGAYGYTF.

V gene TRBV25-1 combines with J gene TRBJ2-3, with 9 bases lining up with TRBD1. Germline V gene lookup returns CDR1 MGHDK and CDR2 SYGVNS. The CDR3 extends over 14 amino acids. Trimming at V came to 3 bases and at J to 3 bases, leaving 1 base not matched to a gene. The CDR3 reads CASSEGQGTDTQYF. The CDR3 region has the DNA TGTGCCAGCAGTGAGGGACAGGGAACAGATACGCAGTATTTT.

V gene TRBV29-1 combines with J gene TRBJ1-5; 7 bases agree with TRBD1. The J segment lost 7 bases and the V segment lost 4 bases, leaving 7 bases of the junction unmatched. From germline, CDR1 is SQVTM and CDR2 ANQGSEA. This CDR3 is 13 amino acids long. CDR3 sequence: CSVGQGRSQPQHF. CDR3 nucleotides: TGCAGCGTTGGACAGGGTCGCAGCCAGCCCCAGCATTTT.

With regard to this clone: A read error may account for a junction end that differs from germline. J is TRBJ2-1 and V is TRBV6-1; D is unclear. From germline, CDR1 is MNHNS and CDR2 SASEGT. This CDR3 spans 13 amino acids. The CDR3 DNA reads as TGTGCCAGCAGTGAGGGCTCCCACAATGAGCAGTTCTTC. Translation gives CASSEGSHNEQFF.

The chain recombines TRBV7-2 with TRBJ1-1; D is perhaps TRBD1 (6 bases). CDR3 length: 14 residues. From germline, CDR1 is SGHTA and CDR2 FQGNSA. Trimming pared 2 bases from V and 4 bases from J, leaving 11 bases between. This chain's CDR3 is CASSLLPGATEAFF. CDR3 nucleotides: TGTGCCAGCAGCTTATTGCCAGGGGCCACTGAAGCTTTCTTT.

The chain employs TRBV11-2 and TRBJ1-3; D is ambiguous. The CDR3 loop spans 16 amino acids. V gave up 1 base and J gave up 0 bases, with 10 bases separating them. The germline V gene has CDR1 SGHAT and CDR2 FQNNGV. The CDR3 DNA is TGTGCCAGCAGCTTAGTAGTCCGATACTCTGGAAACACCATATATTTT. Translating it yields CASSLVVRYSGNTIYF.

V and J are TRBV2 and TRBJ2-7; weak D call: TRBD2 (5 bases). This CDR3 comprises 14 residues. Trimming left V 6 bases short and J 3 bases short, with 15 bases between. Germline V gene data show CDR1 as SNHLY and CDR2 as FYNNEI. In nucleotides, the CDR3 is TGTGCCAGCAGCGGACTGGCCGGGGTCTACGAGCAGTACTTC. It is translated as CASSGLAGVYEQYF.

The chain couples TRBV7-9 to TRBJ1-5; D is uncertain. V was trimmed by 3 bases and J by 0 bases, leaving 6 bases between them. This CDR3 region has 14 residues. Germline V gives CDR1 SEHNR, CDR2 FQNEAQ (reference sequence). The CDR3 bases are TGTGCCAGCAGCTTGAGTTATAGCAATCAGCCCCAGCATTTT. This codes for CASSLSYSNQPQHF.